This TCR beta chain stems from a study of T cell clonotyping in hematopoietic cell transplantation (dated by TCRdb to the early 2020s). Regarding the complete study: In the study, fewer than 150 blood samples were gathered from a few dozen consecutive transplant recipients and their related donors. Recruitment of patients ran from late 2015 to January 2017, and follow-up continued until September 2020 or until death.

The meaning of the sample's time point label: 30 days after allo-HCT. Blood from recipients was drawn about 28 days before transplant and again at days 30, 100 and 180 after transplant. Nuclei Lysis Solution was used to extract genomic DNA from fresh or cryopreserved unfractionated peripheral blood mononuclear cells. The immunoSEQ assay, a bias-controlled multiplex PCR using V- and J-specific primers, was used to amplify TCR beta CDR3 regions from genomic DNA. In a second PCR step, a proprietary barcode and Illumina adapter sequences were attached to the CDR3 amplicons. An Illumina MiSeq instrument was used to sequence the CDR3 libraries. The original methods were these. immunoSEQ Analyzer 3.0 was used for export and quality control, with R Bioconductor and Immunarch used for downstream analyses. Only productive rearrangements within the normalized downsampled data set were used in the calculation of repertoire metrics. In the normalized cohort, a clonotype counted as pathologically expanded if the clonotype was larger than 5 templates. The Inverse Simpson Index was used to measure repertoire diversity. CMV-specificity analyses were carried out on the non-normalized data set to capture all clonotypes. TCRdb stores this immuneACCESS table with in-frame sequences only. Part of the clones is absent; in the studies checked, under half of the shortfall reflects unresolved V genes, and no reason is known for the rest. V and J calls and clone size are copied from that table; D and trimming were computed from the DNA. The sample table records approximately 2,000 clones; less than 85% of these occur just once. The top ten clones comprise roughly 27% of the sample.

A remark on this clone: Its antigen specificity is not known. Qualities for individual bases were not recorded, and no much larger clone is one base off.

The germline V gene sets CDR1 to SGHTA and CDR2 to FQGNSA. The germline V end is reduced by 5 bases and the J end by 5 bases; junction bases left unmatched: 4. The cysteine opens and the phenylalanine closes a CDR3 of 13 amino acids. Only CDR3 DNA remains: 39 bases, in frame from the first base. Results the study describes overall, beyond this receptor: Broader TCR repertoire diversity after transplant was predicted by Inverse Simpson Index values from donors and from recipients before transplant. Overlap with donor repertoires was found for only a small fraction of recipient repertoires, with over 95% found to appear de novo at the given depth. The sample size was limited, and CD4 and CD8 repertoire contributions could not be separated because cells were not sorted. A decrease in recipient TCR diversity was observed after transplant, and a progressive increase in pathologically expanded clonotypes was seen from day 30 to day 180.

This clonotype originated in a male patient aged 50 to 59 who had an allogeneic stem cell transplant from an unrelated donor, so the T cells may come from the graft donor. Some clones in this sample may be carry-over from other donors' samples. The rearranged segments are TRBV7-2 and TRBJ2-5, with 8 junctional bases fitting TRBD1. This material consisted of peripheral blood mononuclear cells, taken 30 days after allogeneic stem cell transplant. The CDR3: CASSGNRGETQYF. The nucleotide sequence reads as follows: TGTGCCAGCAGCGGAAACAGGGGGGAGACCCAGTACTTC.